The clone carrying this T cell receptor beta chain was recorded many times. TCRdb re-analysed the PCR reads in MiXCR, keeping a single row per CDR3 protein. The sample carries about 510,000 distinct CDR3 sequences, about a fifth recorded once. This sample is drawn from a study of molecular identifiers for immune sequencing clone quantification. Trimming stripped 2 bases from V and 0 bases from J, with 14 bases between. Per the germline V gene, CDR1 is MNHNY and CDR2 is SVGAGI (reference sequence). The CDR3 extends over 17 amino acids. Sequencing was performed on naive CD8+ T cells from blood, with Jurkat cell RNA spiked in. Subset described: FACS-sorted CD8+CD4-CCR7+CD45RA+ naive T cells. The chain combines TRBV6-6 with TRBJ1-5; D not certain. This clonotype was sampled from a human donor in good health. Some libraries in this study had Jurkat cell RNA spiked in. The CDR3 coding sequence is TGTGCCAGCAGTTACACGTCAGAGGCATATAGCAATCAGCCCCAGCATTTT. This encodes CASSYTSEAYSNQPQHF.